This TCR beta chain was profiled in a study of response to subunit inactivated influenza vaccine. Overall study results and limits: Authors suggested few new T cells are recruited by each seasonal influenza vaccination.

For this clonotype: What it recognizes is unknown.

The length of the CDR3 is 15 residues. V dropped 5 bases and J dropped 2 bases, with 16 bases sitting between them. Each CDR3 protein is one row after TCRdb ran MiXCR on the RT-PCR reads. There are approximately 530,000 distinct CDR3 sequences in the sample; less than 8% occur only once, and around 13% lies in the top ten. This clonotype originated in a man aged 50 to 69 who received an inactivated influenza vaccine. The gene calls are TRBV12-3 or TRBV12-4 and TRBJ2-7; D uncertain. The specimen was PBMCs from blood, collected less than 30 months after vaccination. The CDR3 protein is CASSLGPRRAYEQYF. For the CDR3, the DNA is TGTGCCAGCAGTCTCGGACCCCGTAGGGCCTACGAGCAGTACTTC.